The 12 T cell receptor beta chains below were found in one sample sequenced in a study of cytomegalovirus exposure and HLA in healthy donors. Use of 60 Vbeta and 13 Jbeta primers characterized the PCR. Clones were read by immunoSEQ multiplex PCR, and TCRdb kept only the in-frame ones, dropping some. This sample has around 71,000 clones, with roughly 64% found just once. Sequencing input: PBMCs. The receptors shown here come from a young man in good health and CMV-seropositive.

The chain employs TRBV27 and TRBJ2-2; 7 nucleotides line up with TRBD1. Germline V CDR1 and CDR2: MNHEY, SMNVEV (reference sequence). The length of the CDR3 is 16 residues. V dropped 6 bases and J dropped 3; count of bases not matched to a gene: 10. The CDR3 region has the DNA TGTGCCAGCAGCCCAAGTCCGGGACAGTACACCGGGGAGCTGTTTTTT. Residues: CASSPSPGQYTGELFF.

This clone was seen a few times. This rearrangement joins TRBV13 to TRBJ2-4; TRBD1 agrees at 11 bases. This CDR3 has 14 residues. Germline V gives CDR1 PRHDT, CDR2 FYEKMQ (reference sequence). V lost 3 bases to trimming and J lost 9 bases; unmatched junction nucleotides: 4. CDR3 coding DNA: TGTGCCAGCAGCTTTGGGGGACAGGGGGGCATTCAGTACTTC. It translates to CASSFGGQGGIQYF.

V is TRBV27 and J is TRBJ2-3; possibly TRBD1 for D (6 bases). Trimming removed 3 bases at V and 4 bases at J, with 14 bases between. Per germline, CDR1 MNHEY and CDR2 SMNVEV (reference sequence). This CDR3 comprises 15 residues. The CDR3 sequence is CASSFRAPGADTQYF. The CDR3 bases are TGTGCCAGCAGTTTCCGGGCCCCAGGGGCAGATACGCAGTATTTT.

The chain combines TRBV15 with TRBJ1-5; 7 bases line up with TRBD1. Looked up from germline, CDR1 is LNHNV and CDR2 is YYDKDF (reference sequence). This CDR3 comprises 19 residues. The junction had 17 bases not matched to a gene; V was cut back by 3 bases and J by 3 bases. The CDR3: CATSSHLGTVRGINQPQHF. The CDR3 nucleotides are TGTGCCACCAGCAGCCACCTAGGGACAGTTCGGGGGATCAATCAGCCCCAGCATTTT.

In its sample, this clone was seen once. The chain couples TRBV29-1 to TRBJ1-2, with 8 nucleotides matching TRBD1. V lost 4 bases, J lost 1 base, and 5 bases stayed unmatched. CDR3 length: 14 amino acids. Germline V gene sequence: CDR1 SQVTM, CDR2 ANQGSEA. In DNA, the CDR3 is TGCAGCGTTGCGACAGGGGCGATTAACTATGGCTACACCTTC. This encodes CSVATGAINYGYTF. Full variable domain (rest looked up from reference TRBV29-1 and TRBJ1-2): SAVISQKPSRDICQRGTSLTIQCQVDSQVTMMFWYRQQPGQSLTLIATANQGSEATYESGFVIDKFPISRPNLTFSTLTVSNMSPEDSSIYLCSVATGAINYGYTFGSGTRLTVV.

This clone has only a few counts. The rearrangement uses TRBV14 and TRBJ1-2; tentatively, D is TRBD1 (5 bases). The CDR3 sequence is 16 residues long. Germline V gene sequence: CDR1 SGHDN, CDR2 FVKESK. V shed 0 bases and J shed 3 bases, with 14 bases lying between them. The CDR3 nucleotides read TGTGCCAGCAGCCAAGAGGGATCCGGGGGGTACTATGGCTACACCTTC. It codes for CASSQEGSGGYYGYTF.

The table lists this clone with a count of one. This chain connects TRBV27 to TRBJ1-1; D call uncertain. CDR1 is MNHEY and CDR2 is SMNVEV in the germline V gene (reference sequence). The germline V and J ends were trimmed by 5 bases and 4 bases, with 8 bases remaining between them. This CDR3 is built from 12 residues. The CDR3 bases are TGTGCCAGCAGTGGTCCCGGCACTGAAGCTTTCTTT. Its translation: CASSGPGTEAFF.

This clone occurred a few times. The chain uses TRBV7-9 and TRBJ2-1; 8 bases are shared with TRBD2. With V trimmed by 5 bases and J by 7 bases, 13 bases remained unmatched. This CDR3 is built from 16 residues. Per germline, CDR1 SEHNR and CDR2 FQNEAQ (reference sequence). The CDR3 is CASSHPGGRGFNEQFF. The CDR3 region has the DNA TGTGCCAGCAGCCACCCGGGGGGGAGGGGGTTTAATGAGCAGTTCTTC.

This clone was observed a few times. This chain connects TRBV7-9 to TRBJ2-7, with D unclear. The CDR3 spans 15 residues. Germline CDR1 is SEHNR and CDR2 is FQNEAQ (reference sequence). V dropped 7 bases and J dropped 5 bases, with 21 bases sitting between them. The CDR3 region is CASNLKRMESHEQYF. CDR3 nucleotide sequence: TGTGCCAGCAATCTCAAGCGTATGGAGTCCCACGAGCAGTACTTC.

CDR3 in amino acids: CASSAGQGSHEQFF. In DNA, the CDR3 is TGTGCCAGCAGCGCGGGACAGGGGAGTCATGAGCAGTTCTTC. V usage is TRBV6-4 and J usage is TRBJ2-1, with TRBD1 matching over 10 bases. Germline loops: CDR1 MRHNA, CDR2 SNTAGT. Trimming removed 6 bases from V and 8 bases from J; junction bases left unmatched: 7. The CDR3 runs 14 residues.

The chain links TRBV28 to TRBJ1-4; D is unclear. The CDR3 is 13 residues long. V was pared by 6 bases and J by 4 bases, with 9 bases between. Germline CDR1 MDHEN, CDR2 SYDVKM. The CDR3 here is CASRESSNEKLFF. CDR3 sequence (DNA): TGTGCCAGCAGGGAGAGTAGTAATGAAAAACTGTTTTTT.

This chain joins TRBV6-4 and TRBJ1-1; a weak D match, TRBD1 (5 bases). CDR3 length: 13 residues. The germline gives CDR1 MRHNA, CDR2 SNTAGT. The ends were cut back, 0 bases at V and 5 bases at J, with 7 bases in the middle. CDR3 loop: CASSDSPGTEAFF. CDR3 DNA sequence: TGTGCCAGCAGTGACTCGCCAGGGACTGAAGCTTTCTTT.